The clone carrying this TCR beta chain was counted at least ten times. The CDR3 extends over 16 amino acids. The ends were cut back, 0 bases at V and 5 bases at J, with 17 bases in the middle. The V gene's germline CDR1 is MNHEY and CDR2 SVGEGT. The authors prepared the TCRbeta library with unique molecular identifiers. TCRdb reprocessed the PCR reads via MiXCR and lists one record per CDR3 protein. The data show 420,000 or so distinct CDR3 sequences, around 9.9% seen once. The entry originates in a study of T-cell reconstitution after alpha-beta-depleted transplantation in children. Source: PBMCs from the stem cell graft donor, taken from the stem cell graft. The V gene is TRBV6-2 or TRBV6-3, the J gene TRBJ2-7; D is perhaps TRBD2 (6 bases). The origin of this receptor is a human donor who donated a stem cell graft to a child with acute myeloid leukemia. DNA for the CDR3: TGTGCCAGCAGTTACTCCCTCCCCGCGGAGGGTGACGAGCAGTACTTC. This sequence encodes CASSYSLPAEGDEQYF.